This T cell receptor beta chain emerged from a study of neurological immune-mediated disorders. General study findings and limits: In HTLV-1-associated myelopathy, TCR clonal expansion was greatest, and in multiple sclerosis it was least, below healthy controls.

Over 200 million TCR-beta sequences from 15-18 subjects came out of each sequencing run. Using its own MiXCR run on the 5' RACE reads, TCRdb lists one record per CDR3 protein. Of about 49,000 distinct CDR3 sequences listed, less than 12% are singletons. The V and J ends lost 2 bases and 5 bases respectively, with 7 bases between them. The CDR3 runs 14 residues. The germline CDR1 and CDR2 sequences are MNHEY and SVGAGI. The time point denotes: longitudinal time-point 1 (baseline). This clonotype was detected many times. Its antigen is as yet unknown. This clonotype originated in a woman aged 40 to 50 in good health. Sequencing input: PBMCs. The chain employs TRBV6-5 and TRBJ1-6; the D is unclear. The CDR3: CASSYEINNSPLHF. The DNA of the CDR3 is TGTGCCAGCAGTTACGAGATCAATAATTCACCCCTCCACTTT.